Presented here are 10 T cell receptor beta chains from one specimen sequenced in a study of blood T cell repertoires in COVID-19. Clones were sequenced by immunoSEQ multiplex PCR, and TCRdb holds only the in-frame ones, with some missing. The data hold approximately 240,000 clones, with roughly nine tenths observed a single time. Sequencing was performed on peripheral blood. These receptors originate from a young woman who had recovered from COVID-19.

The chain recombines TRBV5-5 with TRBJ2-1; 7 nucleotides align to TRBD1. The CDR3 is made up of 16 amino acids. The V gene's germline CDR1 is SGHKS and CDR2 YYEKEE (reference sequence). The V gene end was trimmed by 3 bases and the J gene end by 6 bases; junction bases not matched to a gene: 12. The CDR3 coding sequence is TGTGCCAGCAGCTCTAATGTTGGGGACAGCTCCAATGAGCAGTTCTTC. Its protein is CASSSNVGDSSNEQFF.

This sequence joins TRBV12-2 and TRBJ2-4; the D call TRBD1 from the table was never checked on the DNA. TRBV12-2 is a documented pseudogene. The CDR3 has 20 amino acids. The chain's CDR3 is CASRPDRDRQTTLAKNIQYF. CDR3 bases: TGTGCAAGTCGCCCCGACCGGGACAGGCAAACCACCCTAGCCAAAAACATTCAGTACTTC.

The chain combines TRBV6-5 with TRBJ1-5; D remains ambiguous. Germline CDR1 is MNHEY and CDR2 is SVGAGI. With 4 bases removed from V and 4 bases from J, the gap between germline ends came to 17 bases. The CDR3 is 16 amino acids. The CDR3 sequence is CASSSLGRVWNQPQHF. The CDR3 DNA reads as TGTGCCAGCAGTTCCCTGGGGAGGGTTTGGAATCAGCCCCAGCATTTT.

This clone appeared once. This sequence joins TRBV30 and TRBJ2-1; maybe TRBD1 (5 bases). Trimming left V 0 bases short and J 4 bases short, with 13 bases between. The V gene's germline CDR1 is GTSNPN and CDR2 SVGIG (reference sequence). The CDR3 contains 15 residues. The CDR3 bases are TGTGCCTGGAGTGTATCGCTAGGGGTTTACAATGAGCAGTTCTTC. This gives the protein CAWSVSLGVYNEQFF.

The V gene is TRBV7-9, the J gene TRBJ2-1; D perhaps matches TRBD2 (5 bases). The germline CDR1 and CDR2 sequences are SEHNR and FQNEAQ (reference sequence). The CDR3 length is 15 residues. V lost 0 bases and J 5 bases, leaving 11 bases between the germline ends. The DNA for the CDR3 is TGTGCCAGCAGCTTAGCCCGGGAACCCCACAATGAGCAGTTCTTC. Translating gives CASSLAREPHNEQFF.

The chain is built from TRBV19 and TRBJ2-7; 10 positions match TRBD1. The CDR3 length is 18 residues. V trimming: 8 bases; J trimming: 5 bases; junction bases outside the gene matches: 21. Per the germline V gene, CDR1 is LNHDA and CDR2 is SQIVND (reference sequence). The CDR3 nucleotides are TGTGCCAGTGCGCGGGTGACAGGGGGCGTTTTTAGCCCCCACGAGCAGTACTTC. Translating gives CASARVTGGVFSPHEQYF.

This clone has just one count. The chain employs TRBV6-6 and TRBJ1-1; D remains ambiguous. This CDR3 is built from 12 residues. The V end lost 8 bases, the J end lost 0 bases, and 7 bases lay between the germline ends. Per the germline V gene, CDR1 is MNHNY and CDR2 is SVGAGI (reference sequence). Written as DNA, the CDR3 is TGTGCCAGCGCACAGATGAACACTGAAGCTTTCTTT. Residues: CASAQMNTEAFF.

This chain links TRBV6-5 with TRBJ2-3, with 10 bases aligning to TRBD1. The CDR3 covers 15 residues. J lost 6 bases, V lost 7 bases, and 10 bases had no gene match. Per germline, CDR1 MNHEY and CDR2 SVGAGI. CDR3 sequence reads: CASTAAGTGVDTQYF. The DNA for the CDR3 is TGTGCCAGCACCGCCGCCGGGACAGGGGTTGATACGCAGTATTTT.

This clone was seen once. CDR3 amino acids: CASSQGDILNTEAFF. The DNA for the CDR3 is TGCGCCAGCAGCCAAGGGGACATCCTAAACACTGAAGCTTTCTTT. V and J are TRBV4-1 and TRBJ1-1, with D possibly matching TRBD1 (6 bases). The germline gives CDR1 MGHRA, CDR2 YSYEKL. CDR3 length equals 15 residues. Trimming took 1 base from V and 2 from J, leaving 11 bases between them.

The chain links TRBV29-1 to TRBJ1-1; no clear D gene. Germline V lookup: CDR1 SQVTM, CDR2 ANQGSEA. The CDR3 has 20 residues. V lost 2 bases, J lost 4 bases, and 32 bases lay in between. The CDR3 sequence is CSVERIGVGVRVVYRTEAFF. The CDR3 DNA sequence: TGCAGCGTTGAACGAATCGGCGTAGGAGTTCGGGTGGTGTATCGCACTGAAGCTTTCTTT.